Listed here are 4 T cell receptor beta chains from one sample, sequenced in a study of blood T cell repertoires in COVID-19. The assay was immunoSEQ multiplex PCR, and TCRdb's table has in-frame clones only and misses some. The sample lists 200,000 to 250,000 clones; under 95% were seen once. Sequenced material: peripheral blood. The receptors were gathered from a young man with acute or convalescent COVID-19.

This chain joins TRBV19 and TRBJ2-1; D might be TRBD1 (6 bases). The CDR3 consists of 15 residues. Trimming took 7 bases from V and 4 from J, leaving 17 bases between them. Looked up from germline, CDR1 is LNHDA and CDR2 is SQIVND (reference sequence). The CDR3 reads CASTATGRIYNEQFF. The DNA for the CDR3 is TGTGCCAGTACCGCGACAGGACGTATTTACAATGAGCAGTTCTTC.

The CDR3 sequence is CASSLFILGLAGSYEQYF. The CDR3 nucleotides are TGTGCCAGCAGCTTATTCATACTGGGACTAGCGGGATCTTACGAGCAGTACTTC. The chain uses TRBV7-9 and TRBJ2-7; TRBD2 aligns across 13 bases. The germline V gene has CDR1 SEHNR and CDR2 FQNEAQ (reference sequence). Trimming took 2 bases from V and 4 from J; bases not matched to a gene: 11. The CDR3 consists of 18 residues.

The chain joins TRBV18 to TRBJ1-1, with D perhaps TRBD1 (5 bases). The germline V and J ends were trimmed by 6 bases and 1 base, with 21 bases remaining between them. The CDR3 has 17 amino acids. The germline V gene encodes CDR1 KGHSH and CDR2 LQKENI. The CDR3 DNA sequence: TGTGCCAGCTCCCCGCAAGAGAGACAGTCAAGGAACACTGAAGCTTTCTTT. Translating it yields CASSPQERQSRNTEAFF.

The rearrangement uses TRBV14 and TRBJ1-2, with 8 bases identical to TRBD1. Germline CDR1 is SGHDN and CDR2 is FVKESK. The J segment lost 3 bases and the V segment lost 1 base, leaving 4 bases of the junction unmatched. The CDR3 has 15 residues. The DNA of the CDR3 is TGTGCCAGCAGCCAAGTATGGACAGGGTACTATGGCTACACCTTC. This translates into CASSQVWTGYYGYTF.